Below are 9 T cell receptor beta chains sequenced from a single sample in a study of blood T cell repertoires in COVID-19. The method was immunoSEQ multiplex PCR; TCRdb's version includes in-frame clones alone and lacks a portion of them. The sample consists of around 43,000 clones, approximately 80% of them appearing once. Input material: peripheral blood. Every receptor here comes from a man between 70 and 80 years old with acute or convalescent COVID-19.

This clone was counted once. This chain joins TRBV7-2 and TRBJ1-5; tentatively, D is TRBD1 (5 bases). This CDR3 is 15 amino acids long. The germline gives CDR1 SGHTA, CDR2 FQGNSA. V lost 5 bases and J lost 3, with 14 bases in between. CDR3 loop: CASSPSAGVNQPQHF. The DNA for the CDR3 is TGTGCCAGCAGCCCCTCGGCGGGGGTCAATCAGCCCCAGCATTTT.

V and J are TRBV6-2 or TRBV6-3 and TRBJ2-3, with D perhaps TRBD2 (5 bases). This CDR3 is built from 14 residues. Germline CDR1 MNHEY, CDR2 SVGEGT. V lost 5 bases and J 4 bases, leaving 13 bases between the germline ends. The DNA of the CDR3 is TGTGCCAGCAGTAGGCTAGCAGGTGCAGATACGCAGTATTTT. This sequence encodes CASSRLAGADTQYF.

This chain uses TRBV6-4 with TRBJ1-1; TRBD1 agrees at 7 bases. Germline CDR1 and CDR2: MRHNA and SNTAGT. The V segment lost 1 base and the J segment 9 bases; nucleotides outside the gene matches: 5. The CDR3 contains 13 residues. In DNA, the CDR3 is TGTGCCAGCAGTGACTTTGAGGGGGCCCAAGCTTTCTTT. This encodes CASSDFEGAQAFF.

J is TRBJ1-1 and V is TRBV6-5; no definite D call. The CDR3 loop spans 15 amino acids. Germline V gene data show CDR1 as MNHEY and CDR2 as SVGAGI. V was cut by 0 bases and J by 1 base, with 9 bases left in between. Here the CDR3 DNA reads TGTGCCAGCAGTTACTCGCAACATACGAACACTGAAGCTTTCTTT. Translated, it gives CASSYSQHTNTEAFF.

This clone was counted between two and nine times. The genes are TRBV11-3 and TRBJ1-1; maybe TRBD1 (6 bases). The CDR3 has 12 amino acids. V lost 4 bases, J lost 6 bases, and 9 bases lay in between. The germline V gene encodes CDR1 SGHNT and CDR2 YENEEA. The CDR3 nucleotides are TGTGCCAGCAGCTCGTCAGGGGCTGAAGCTTTCTTT. Translating gives CASSSSGAEAFF.

V usage is TRBV4-1 and J usage is TRBJ1-2, with TRBD1 matching 7 bases. The ends lost 0 bases at V and 8 bases at J; junction bases unmatched: 9. Germline CDR1 reads MGHRA; CDR2 reads YSYEKL. This CDR3 has 15 residues. The CDR3 sequence: CASSQEARQGKGYTF. The CDR3 DNA sequence: TGCGCCAGCAGCCAAGAAGCCCGACAGGGTAAGGGCTACACCTTC.

The chain joins TRBV5-6 to TRBJ1-1, with D uncertain. Trimming stripped 1 base from V and 0 bases from J, with 10 bases between. The CDR3 loop spans 15 amino acids. Germline lookup yields CDR1 SGHDT and CDR2 YYEEEE. CDR3 sequence reads: CASSLSGSLNTEAFF. The CDR3 nucleotides are TGTGCCAGCAGCTTGTCAGGTTCTCTGAACACTGAAGCTTTCTTT.

The rearrangement links TRBV15 to TRBJ1-5; D might be TRBD1 (5 bases). Germline V lookup: CDR1 LNHNV, CDR2 YYDKDF (reference sequence). Trimming stripped 2 bases from V and 2 bases from J, with 10 bases between. This CDR3 has 15 residues. In DNA, the CDR3 is TGTGCCACCAGCAGACGCGGGGCAGGCAATCAGCCCCAGCATTTT. Residues: CATSRRGAGNQPQHF.

This chain uses TRBV10-2 with TRBJ2-7; TRBD2 agrees at 9 bases. Trimming at V came to 1 base and at J to 0 bases, leaving 4 bases not matched to a gene. This CDR3 spans 16 amino acids. CDR1 is WSHSY and CDR2 is SAAADI in the germline V gene. The DNA of the CDR3 is TGCGCCAGCAGTGAGTTTAGCGGGGGCCGCTCCTACGAGCAGTACTTC. It is translated as CASSEFSGGRSYEQYF.